This T cell receptor beta chain was recovered during a study of neoadjuvant anti-PD-1 for oral cavity cancer. Background on the study: Before surgery, most patients got three to four biweekly 3 mg/kg nivolumab doses. Patients without progression received a fourth nivolumab dose around day 43, then surgical resection on days 50-56. Findings and caveats of the study: Only three patients per response group were TCR-analyzed; validation needed.

V lost 1 base, J lost 4 bases, and 10 bases lay in between. The CDR3 covers 13 residues. Germline CDR1 is SQVTM and CDR2 is ANQGSEA. Remarks on this clone: Its specificity is unknown.

Here immunoSEQ multiplex PCR was the method, and the copy in TCRdb shows in-frame clones only, minus some. The sample carries 60,000 to 80,000 clones, roughly 80% recorded once. Patients had newly diagnosed, untreated stage II-IVA oral cavity squamous cell carcinoma. The chain couples TRBV29-1 to TRBJ1-2, with a tentative D call TRBD1 (5 bases). This specimen consisted of PBMCs, obtained before nivolumab (anti-PD-1) treatment. This receptor was identified in a person aged 35-80 years with oral cavity squamous cell carcinoma. This chain's CDR3 is CSVEVGDFYGYTF. Here the CDR3 DNA reads TGCAGCGTTGAAGTTGGGGACTTCTATGGCTACACCTTC.